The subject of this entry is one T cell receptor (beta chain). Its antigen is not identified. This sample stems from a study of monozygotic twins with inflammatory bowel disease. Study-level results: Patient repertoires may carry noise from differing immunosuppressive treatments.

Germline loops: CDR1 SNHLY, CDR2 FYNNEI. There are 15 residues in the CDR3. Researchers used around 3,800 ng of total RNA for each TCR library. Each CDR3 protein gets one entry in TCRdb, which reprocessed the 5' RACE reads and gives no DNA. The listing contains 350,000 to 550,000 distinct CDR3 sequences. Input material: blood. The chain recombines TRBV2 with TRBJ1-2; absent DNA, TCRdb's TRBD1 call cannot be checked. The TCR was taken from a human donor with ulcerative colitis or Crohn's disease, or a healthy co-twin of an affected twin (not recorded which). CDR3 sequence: CASRERGDLGDGYTF. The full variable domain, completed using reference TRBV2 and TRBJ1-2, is EPEVTQTPSHQVTQMGQEVILRCVPISNHLYFYWYRQILGQKVEFLVSFYNNEISEKSEIFDDQFSVERPDGSNFTLKIRSTKLEDSAMYFCASRERGDLGDGYTFGSGTRLTVV.